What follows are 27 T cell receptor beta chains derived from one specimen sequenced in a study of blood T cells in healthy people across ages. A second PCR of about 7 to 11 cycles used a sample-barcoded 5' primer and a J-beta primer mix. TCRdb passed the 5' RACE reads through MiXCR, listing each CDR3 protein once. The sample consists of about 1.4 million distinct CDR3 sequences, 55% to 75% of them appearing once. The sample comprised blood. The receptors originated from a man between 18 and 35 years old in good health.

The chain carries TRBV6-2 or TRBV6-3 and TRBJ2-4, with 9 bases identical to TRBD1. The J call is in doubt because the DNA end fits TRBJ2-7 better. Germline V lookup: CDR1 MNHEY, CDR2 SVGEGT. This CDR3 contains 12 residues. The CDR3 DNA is TGTGCCAGCAAGAACAGGGGGCTCGAGCAGTACTTC. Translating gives CASKNRGLEQYF.

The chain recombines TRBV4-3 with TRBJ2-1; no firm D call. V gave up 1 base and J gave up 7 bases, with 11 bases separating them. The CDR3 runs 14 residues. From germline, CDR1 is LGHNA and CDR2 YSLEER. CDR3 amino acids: CASSQAVAGNEQFF. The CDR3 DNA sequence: TGCGCCAGCAGCCAAGCGGTAGCTGGGAATGAGCAGTTCTTC.

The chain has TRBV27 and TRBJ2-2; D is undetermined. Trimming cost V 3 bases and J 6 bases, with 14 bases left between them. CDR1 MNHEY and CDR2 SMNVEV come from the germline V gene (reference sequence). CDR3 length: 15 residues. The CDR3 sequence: CASSFHGLGPGELFF. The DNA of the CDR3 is TGTGCCAGCAGTTTCCACGGTCTAGGTCCCGGGGAGCTGTTTTTT.

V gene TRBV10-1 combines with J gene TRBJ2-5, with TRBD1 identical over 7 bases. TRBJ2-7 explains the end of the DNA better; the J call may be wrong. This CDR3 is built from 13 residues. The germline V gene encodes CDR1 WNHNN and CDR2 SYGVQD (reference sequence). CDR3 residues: CASSVRQGIEQYF. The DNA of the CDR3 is TGCGCCAGCAGTGTAAGACAGGGCATCGAGCAGTACTTC.

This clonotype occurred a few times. The CDR3, as DNA: TGTGCCACCAGCGCGGACGGGCGGTACATTCAGTACTTC. Protein: CATSADGRYIQYF. This chain joins TRBV15 and TRBJ2-4; no clear D. The germline V and J ends were trimmed by 5 bases and 8 bases, with 13 bases remaining between them. The germline gives CDR1 LNHNV, CDR2 YYDKDF (reference sequence). The CDR3 has 13 amino acids.

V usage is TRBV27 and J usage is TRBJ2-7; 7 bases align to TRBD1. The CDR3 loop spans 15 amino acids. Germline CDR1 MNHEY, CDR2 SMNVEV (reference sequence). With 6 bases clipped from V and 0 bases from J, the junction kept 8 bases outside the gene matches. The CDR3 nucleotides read TGTGCCAGCAGCTCAACTACAGGGGACTCCTACGAGCAGTACTTC. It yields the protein CASSSTTGDSYEQYF.

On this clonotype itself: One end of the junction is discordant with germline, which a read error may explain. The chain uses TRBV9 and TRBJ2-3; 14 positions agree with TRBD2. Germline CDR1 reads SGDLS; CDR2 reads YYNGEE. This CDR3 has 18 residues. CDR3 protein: CAGSTKPGTSGSPDTQYF. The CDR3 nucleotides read TGTGCCGGCAGCACAAAGCCCGGGACTAGCGGGAGTCCAGATACGCAGTATTTT. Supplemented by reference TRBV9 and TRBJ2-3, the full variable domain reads DSGVTQTPKHLITATGQRVTLRCSPRSGDLSVYWYQQSLDQGLQFLIQYYNGEERAKGNILERFSAQQFPDLHSELNLSSLELGDSALYFCAGSTKPGTSGSPDTQYFGPGTRLTVL.

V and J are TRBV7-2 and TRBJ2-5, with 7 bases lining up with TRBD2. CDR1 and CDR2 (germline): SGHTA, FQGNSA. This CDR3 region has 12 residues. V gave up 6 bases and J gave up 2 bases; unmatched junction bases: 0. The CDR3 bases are TGTGCCAGCAGGCGGGAGCAAGAGACCCAGTACTTC. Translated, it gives CASRREQETQYF.

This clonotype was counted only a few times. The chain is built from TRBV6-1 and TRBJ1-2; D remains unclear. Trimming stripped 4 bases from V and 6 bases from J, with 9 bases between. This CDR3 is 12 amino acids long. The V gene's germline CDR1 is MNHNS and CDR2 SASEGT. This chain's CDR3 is CASSASADGYTF. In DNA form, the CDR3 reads TGTGCCAGCAGTGCCTCTGCTGATGGCTACACCTTC.

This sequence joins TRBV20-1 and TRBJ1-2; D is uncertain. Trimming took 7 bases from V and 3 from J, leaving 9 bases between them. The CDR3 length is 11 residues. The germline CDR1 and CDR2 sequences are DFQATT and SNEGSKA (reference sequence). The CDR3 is CSVRVDYGYTF. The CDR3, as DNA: TGCAGTGTTAGGGTTGACTATGGCTACACCTTC.

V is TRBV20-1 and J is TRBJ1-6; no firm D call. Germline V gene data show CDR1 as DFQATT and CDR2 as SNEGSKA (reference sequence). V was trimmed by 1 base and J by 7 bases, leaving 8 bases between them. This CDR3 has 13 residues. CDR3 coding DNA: TGCAGTGCTAGAGGCGGACGGAATTCACCCCTCCACTTT. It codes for CSARGGRNSPLHF.

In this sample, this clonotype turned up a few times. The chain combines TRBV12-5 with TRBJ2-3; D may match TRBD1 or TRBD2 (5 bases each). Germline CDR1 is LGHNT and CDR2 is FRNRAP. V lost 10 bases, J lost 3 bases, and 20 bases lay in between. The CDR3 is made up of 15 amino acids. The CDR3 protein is CAMRKGGGRTDTQYF. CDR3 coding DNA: TGTGCTATGCGCAAAGGTGGGGGAAGAACAGATACGCAGTATTTT.

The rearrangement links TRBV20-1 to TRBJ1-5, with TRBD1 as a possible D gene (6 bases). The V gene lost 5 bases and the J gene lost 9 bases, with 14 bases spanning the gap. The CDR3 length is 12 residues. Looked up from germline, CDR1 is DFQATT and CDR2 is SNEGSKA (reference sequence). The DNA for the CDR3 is TGCAGTGCTGTCAGGGGTGTATCGCCCCAGCATTTT. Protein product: CSAVRGVSPQHF.

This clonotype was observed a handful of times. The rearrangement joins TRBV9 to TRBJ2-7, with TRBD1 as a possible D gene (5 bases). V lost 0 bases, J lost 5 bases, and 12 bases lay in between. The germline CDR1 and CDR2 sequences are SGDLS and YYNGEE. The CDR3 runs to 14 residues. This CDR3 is CASSVDARVHEQYF. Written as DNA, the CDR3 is TGTGCCAGCAGCGTAGACGCCAGGGTTCACGAGCAGTACTTC.

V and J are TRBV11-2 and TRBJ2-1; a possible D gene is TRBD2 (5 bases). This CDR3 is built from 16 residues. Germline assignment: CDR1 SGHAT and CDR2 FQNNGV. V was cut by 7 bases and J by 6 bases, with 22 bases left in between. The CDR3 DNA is TGTGCCAGCACGTCCTCGACGGGGTTCTGGCCCAATGAGCAGTTCTTC. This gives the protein CASTSSTGFWPNEQFF.

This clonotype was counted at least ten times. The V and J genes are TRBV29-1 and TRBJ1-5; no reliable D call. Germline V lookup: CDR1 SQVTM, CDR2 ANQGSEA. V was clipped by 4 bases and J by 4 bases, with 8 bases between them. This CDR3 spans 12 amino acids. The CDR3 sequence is CSVGGDNQPQHF. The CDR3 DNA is TGCAGCGTTGGTGGTGATAATCAGCCCCAGCATTTT.

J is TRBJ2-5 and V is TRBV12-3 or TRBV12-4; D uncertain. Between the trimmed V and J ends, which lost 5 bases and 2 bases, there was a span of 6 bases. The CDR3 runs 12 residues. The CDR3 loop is CASSHGQETQYF. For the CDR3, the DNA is TGTGCCAGCAGTCACGGGCAAGAGACCCAGTACTTC.

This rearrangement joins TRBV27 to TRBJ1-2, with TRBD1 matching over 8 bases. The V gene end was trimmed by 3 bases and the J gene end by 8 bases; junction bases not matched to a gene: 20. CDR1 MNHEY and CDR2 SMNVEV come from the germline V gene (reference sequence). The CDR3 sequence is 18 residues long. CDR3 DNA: TGTGCCAGCAGTTTGATTTTCGACGGACAGGGCGTTCTGGGGGGCTACACCTTC. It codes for CASSLIFDGQGVLGGYTF.

The CDR3 reads CASQNDRAPYEQYF. CDR3 DNA sequence: TGTGCCAGTCAAAACGACAGGGCCCCCTACGAGCAGTACTTC. This chain connects TRBV28 to TRBJ2-7, with 7 bases that match TRBD1. CDR1 and CDR2 from the germline V gene are MDHEN and SYDVKM. The CDR3 has 14 amino acids. Trimming took 9 bases from V and 2 from J; bases not matched to a gene: 10.

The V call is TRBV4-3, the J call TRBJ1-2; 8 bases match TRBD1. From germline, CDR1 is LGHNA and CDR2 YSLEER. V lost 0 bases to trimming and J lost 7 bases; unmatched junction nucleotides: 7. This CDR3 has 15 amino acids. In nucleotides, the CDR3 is TGCGCCAGCAGCCAAGAGGCAGGGGGCCGGTTTGGCTACACCTTC. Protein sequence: CASSQEAGGRFGYTF.

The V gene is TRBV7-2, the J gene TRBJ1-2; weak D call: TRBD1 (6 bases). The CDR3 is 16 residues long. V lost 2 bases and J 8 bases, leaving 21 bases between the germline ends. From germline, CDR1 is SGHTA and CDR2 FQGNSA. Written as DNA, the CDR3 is TGTGCCAGCAGCTTAACAATTACGCCGGAGAGGGGGGGCTACACCTTC. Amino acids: CASSLTITPERGGYTF.

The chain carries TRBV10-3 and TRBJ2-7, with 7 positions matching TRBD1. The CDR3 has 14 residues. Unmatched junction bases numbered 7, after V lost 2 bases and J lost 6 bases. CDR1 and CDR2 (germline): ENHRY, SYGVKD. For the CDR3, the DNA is TGTGCCATCAGTGAGGCCAGGGGGTTGGGCGAGCAGTACTTC. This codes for CAISEARGLGEQYF.

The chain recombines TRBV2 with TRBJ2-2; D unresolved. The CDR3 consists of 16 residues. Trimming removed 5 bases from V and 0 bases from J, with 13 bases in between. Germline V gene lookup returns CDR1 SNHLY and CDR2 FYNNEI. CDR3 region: CASSLGRNPNTGELFF. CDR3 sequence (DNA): TGTGCCAGCAGTTTAGGACGGAACCCGAACACCGGGGAGCTGTTTTTT.

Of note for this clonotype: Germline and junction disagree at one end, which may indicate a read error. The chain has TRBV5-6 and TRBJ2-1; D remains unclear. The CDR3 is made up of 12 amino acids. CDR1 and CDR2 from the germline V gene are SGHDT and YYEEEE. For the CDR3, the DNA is TGTGCCAGCAGCTTGGACTACGATGAGCAGTTCTTC. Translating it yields CASSLDYDEQFF.

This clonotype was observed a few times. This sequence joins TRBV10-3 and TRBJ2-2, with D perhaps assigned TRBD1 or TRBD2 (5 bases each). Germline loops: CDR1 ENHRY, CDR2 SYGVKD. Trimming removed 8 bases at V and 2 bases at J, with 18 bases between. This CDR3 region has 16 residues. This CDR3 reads CAIRTGANQNTGELFF. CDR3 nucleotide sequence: TGTGCCATCCGGACTGGGGCTAACCAAAACACCGGGGAGCTGTTTTTT.

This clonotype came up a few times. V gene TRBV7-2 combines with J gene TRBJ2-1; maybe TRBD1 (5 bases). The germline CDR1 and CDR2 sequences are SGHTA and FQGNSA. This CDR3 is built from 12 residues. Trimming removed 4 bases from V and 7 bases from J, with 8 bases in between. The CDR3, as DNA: TGTGCCAGCAGCTCGACAGAGAATGAGCAGTTCTTC. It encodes CASSSTENEQFF.

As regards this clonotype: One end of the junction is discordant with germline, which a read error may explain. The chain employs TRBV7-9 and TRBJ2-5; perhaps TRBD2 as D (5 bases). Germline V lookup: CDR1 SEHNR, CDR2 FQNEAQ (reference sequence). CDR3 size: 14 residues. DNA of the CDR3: TGTGCCCGCAGCTTAAGCGGAGGAGAAGGGACCCAGTACTTC. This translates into CARSLSGGEGTQYF.